These T cell receptor beta chains were read from a single sample in a study of cytomegalovirus exposure and HLA in healthy donors. Profiled with immunoSEQ multiplex PCR; TCRdb holds only in-frame clones, not every one. The sample lists 200,000 to 250,000 clones, around 86% occurring once. Sequencing was done on a sample of PBMCs. The receptors were sampled from a woman in her 40s in good health and CMV-seronegative. The CDR3 runs from the conserved cysteine through the conserved F or W. The order of the fields is J gene, D gene, V gene, clone size, CDR3 protein, CDR3 DNA. A D gene is named only where the DNA matches it firmly. Expanded clones get a size class; other rows say once, few or many, or leave the size out.

J: TRBJ1-1
D: TRBD1
V: TRBV27
size: NA
CDR3: CASRDWDRGQNTEAFF
DNA: TGTGCCAGCAGGGACTGGGACAGGGGGCAGAACACTGAAGCTTTCTTT

J: TRBJ1-1
D: TRBD1
V: TRBV19
size: NA
CDR3: CASSLGQGDDTEAFF
DNA: TGTGCCAGTAGTCTCGGACAGGGGGATGACACTGAAGCTTTCTTT

J: TRBJ2-1
D: TRBD2
V: TRBV7-3
size: NA
CDR3: CASSLALAGINEQFF
DNA: TGTGCCAGCAGCTTAGCACTAGCGGGAATCAATGAGCAGTTCTTC

J: TRBJ2-1
D: NA
V: TRBV9
size: NA
CDR3: CASSARQVAEQFF
DNA: TGTGCCAGCAGCGCAAGACAGGTTGCTGAGCAGTTCTTC

J: TRBJ2-7
D: NA
V: TRBV6-6
size: NA
CDR3: CASNQDRASYEQYF
DNA: TGTGCCAGCAACCAGGACAGAGCCTCCTACGAGCAGTACTTC

J: TRBJ2-1
D: NA
V: TRBV6-1
size: NA
CDR3: CASRGAVEQFF
DNA: TGTGCCAGCAGGGGCGCTGTTGAGCAGTTCTTC

J: TRBJ2-7
D: NA
V: TRBV25-1
size: NA
CDR3: CASSDFDLAGAYEQYF
DNA: TGTGCCAGCAGTGATTTCGACTTAGCAGGGGCCTACGAGCAGTACTTC

J: TRBJ2-7
D: NA
V: TRBV5-4
size: NA
CDR3: CASSLAGIYEQYF
DNA: TGTGCCAGCAGCTTGGCAGGGATTTACGAGCAGTACTTC

J: TRBJ2-7
D: TRBD2
V: TRBV28
size: once
CDR3: CASSPRLAGLYEQYF
DNA: TGTGCCAGCAGTCCCCGACTAGCGGGGCTCTACGAGCAGTACTTC

J: TRBJ2-7
D: NA
V: TRBV4-1
size: once
CDR3: CASSQGASEQYF
DNA: TGCGCCAGCAGCCAAGGGGCGAGCGAGCAGTACTTC

J: TRBJ1-5
D: NA
V: TRBV5-1
size: NA
CDR3: CASSLEPIGGNQPQHF
DNA: TGCGCCAGCAGCTTGGAGCCTATCGGGGGCAATCAGCCCCAGCATTTT

J: TRBJ1-1
D: NA
V: TRBV6-5
size: few
CDR3: CASSRQRNTEAFF
DNA: TGTGCCAGCAGCCGACAGAGGAACACTGAAGCTTTCTTT

J: TRBJ2-1
D: TRBD2
V: TRBV7-3
size: few
CDR3: CASSRTGGRLNEQFF
DNA: TGTGCCAGCAGCCGAACGGGAGGGCGTCTCAATGAGCAGTTCTTC

J: TRBJ1-1
D: NA
V: TRBV30
size: NA
CDR3: CAWRDQGPHTEAFF
DNA: TGTGCCTGGAGGGATCAGGGTCCTCACACTGAAGCTTTCTTT

J: TRBJ2-7
D: TRBD1
V: TRBV18
size: NA
CDR3: CASSRDRAYEQYF
DNA: TGTGCCAGCTCCCGGGACAGGGCCTACGAGCAGTACTTC

J: TRBJ2-1
D: TRBD2
V: TRBV11-2
size: NA
CDR3: CASSPSGRAIHEQFF
DNA: TGTGCCAGCAGCCCCTCAGGGAGGGCCATCCATGAGCAGTTCTTC

J: TRBJ1-1
D: TRBD1
V: TRBV6-5
size: few
CDR3: CASRLQGSNTEAFF
DNA: TGTGCCAGCAGATTACAGGGGTCGAACACTGAAGCTTTCTTT

J: TRBJ2-7
D: TRBD1
V: TRBV30
size: NA
CDR3: CACSTAKQGVSYEQYF
DNA: TGTGCCTGCTCTACCGCAAAACAGGGGGTTTCCTACGAGCAGTACTTC

J: TRBJ1-1
D: NA
V: TRBV30
size: NA
CDR3: CAWSVQGNTEAFF
DNA: TGTGCCTGGAGTGTACAGGGCAACACTGAAGCTTTCTTT

J: TRBJ2-1
D: NA
V: TRBV27
size: NA
CDR3: CASSLNYRDFYNEQFF
DNA: TGTGCCAGCAGTTTAAACTACCGGGACTTCTACAATGAGCAGTTCTTC

J: TRBJ2-1
D: TRBD2
V: TRBV2
size: NA
CDR3: CASSRNPSAGGSYNEQFF
DNA: TGTGCCAGCAGCCGGAATCCTTCGGCGGGAGGATCCTACAATGAGCAGTTCTTC

J: TRBJ2-1
D: TRBD2
V: TRBV7-9
size: once
CDR3: CASSLVGREGDEQFF
DNA: TGTGCCAGCAGCTTAGTGGGCCGGGAGGGGGATGAGCAGTTCTTC

J: TRBJ2-5
D: NA
V: TRBV14
size: few
CDR3: CASSQTYQETQYF
DNA: TGTGCCAGCAGCCAAACCTATCAAGAGACCCAGTACTTC

J: TRBJ2-3
D: TRBD2
V: TRBV19
size: NA
CDR3: CASSPLAGAGLRADTQYF
DNA: TGTGCCAGTAGTCCGCTAGCGGGAGCAGGACTGAGGGCAGATACGCAGTATTTT